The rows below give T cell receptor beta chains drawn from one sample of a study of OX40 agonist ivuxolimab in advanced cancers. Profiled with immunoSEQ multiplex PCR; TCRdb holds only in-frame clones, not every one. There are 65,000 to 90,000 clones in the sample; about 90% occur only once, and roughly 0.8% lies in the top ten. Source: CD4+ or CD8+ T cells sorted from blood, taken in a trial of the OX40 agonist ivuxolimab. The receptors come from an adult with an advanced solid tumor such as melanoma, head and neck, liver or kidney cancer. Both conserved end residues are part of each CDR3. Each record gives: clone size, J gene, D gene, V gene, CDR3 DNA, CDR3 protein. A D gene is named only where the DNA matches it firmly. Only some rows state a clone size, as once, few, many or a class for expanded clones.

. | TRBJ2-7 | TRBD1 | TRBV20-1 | TGCAGTGCGACCGGACAGGTCGAGCAGTACTTC | CSATGQVEQYF
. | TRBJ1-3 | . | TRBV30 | TGTGCCTGGGAGGTCCAATCTGGAAACACCATATATTTT | CAWEVQSGNTIYF
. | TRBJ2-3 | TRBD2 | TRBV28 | TGTGCCAGCAGCCCCTTGGGGGGGGGCACAGATACGCAGTATTTT | CASSPLGGGTDTQYF
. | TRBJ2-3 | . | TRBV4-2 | TGTGCCAGCAGCCAAGGCTCGGCCCTCCGCGCTACAGATACGCAGTATTTT | CASSQGSALRATDTQYF
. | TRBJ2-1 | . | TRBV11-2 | TGTGCCAGCAGGGCCCGAGCTTCCTACAATGAGCAGTTCTTC | CASRARASYNEQFF
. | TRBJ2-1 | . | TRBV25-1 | TGTGCCAGCAGTGGTAGGCGGGGTGGTGAGCAGTTCTTC | CASSGRRGGEQFF
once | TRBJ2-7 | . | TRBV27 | TGTGCCAGCAGTTTATCGATTCCCCCTCTCTCCTACGAGCAGTACTTC | CASSLSIPPLSYEQYF
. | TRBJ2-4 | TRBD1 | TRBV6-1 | TGTGCCAGCAGTTACGAGGGACAGGCGGACTTC | CASSYEGQADF
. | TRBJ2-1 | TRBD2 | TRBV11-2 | TGTGCCAGCAGCTCTACTAGCGGGAGAACCTCCTACAATGAGCAGTTCTTC | CASSSTSGRTSYNEQFF
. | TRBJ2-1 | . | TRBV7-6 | TGTGCCACCCGGAGATACAATGAGCAGTTCTTC | CATRRYNEQFF
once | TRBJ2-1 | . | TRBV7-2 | TGTGCCAGCAGCCCCGACCTTTGGAATGAGCAGTTCTTC | CASSPDLWNEQFF
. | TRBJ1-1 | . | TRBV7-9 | TGTGCCAGCAGCTGGAGACAGAACACTGAAGCTTTCTTT | CASSWRQNTEAFF
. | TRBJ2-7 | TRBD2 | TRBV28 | TGTGCCAGCAGACCTCCGGGACTAGCGGGAGGACCATACGAGCAGTACTTC | CASRPPGLAGGPYEQYF
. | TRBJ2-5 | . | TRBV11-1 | TGTGCCAGCAGCTTAGCGCCCAACGGTCAAGAGACCCAGTACTTC | CASSLAPNGQETQYF
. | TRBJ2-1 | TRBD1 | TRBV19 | TGTGCCACCCGGGACAGGGGTTTGCATGAGCAGTTCTTC | CATRDRGLHEQFF
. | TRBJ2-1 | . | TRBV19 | TGTGCCAGTAAAAAGTCAGATCAGTCCTACAATGAGCAGTTCTTC | CASKKSDQSYNEQFF
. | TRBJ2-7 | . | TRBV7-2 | TGTGCCAGCAGCGTCGCCTACGAGCAGTACTTC | CASSVAYEQYF
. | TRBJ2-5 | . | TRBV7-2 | TGTGCCAGCAGCTCATTCCCGTTTTCAGAGACCCAGTACTTC | CASSSFPFSETQYF
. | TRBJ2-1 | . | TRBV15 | TGTGCCACCGGGATCAGGGATCGTGGAAACCCCTACAATGAGCAGTTCTTC | CATGIRDRGNPYNEQFF
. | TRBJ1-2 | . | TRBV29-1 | TGCAGCGTTGGTCCGGGGTACTATGGCTACACCTTC | CSVGPGYYGYTF
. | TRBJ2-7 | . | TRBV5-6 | TGTGCCAGCAGCTTGCCTTCGGGGGCGGTCCGCGAGCAGTACTTC | CASSLPSGAVREQYF
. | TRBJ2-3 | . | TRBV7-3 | TGTGCCAGCAGCCTATGGGGCACAGATACGCAGTATTTT | CASSLWGTDTQYF
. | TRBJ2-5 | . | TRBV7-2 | TGTGCCAGCAGTTCACGGACTTCCAAAGAGACCCAGTACTTC | CASSSRTSKETQYF
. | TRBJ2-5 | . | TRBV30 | TGTGCCTGGGTACAAGGGGGAGGAGAGACCCAGTACTTC | CAWVQGGGETQYF
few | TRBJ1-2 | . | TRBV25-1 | TGTGCCAGCAGTCGAGAGGACGGCTACACCTTC | CASSREDGYTF
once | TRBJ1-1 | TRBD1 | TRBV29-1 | TGCAGCGTTGAAGGGACAGGGGAAGAAGCTTTCTTT | CSVEGTGEEAFF
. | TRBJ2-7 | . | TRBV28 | TGTGCCAGCAGTGATACGGCCTACGAGCAGTACTTC | CASSDTAYEQYF
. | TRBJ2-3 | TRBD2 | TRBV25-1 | TGTGCCAGCAGCTACGCCCGGGGACTAGCGGGAAACACAGATACGCAGTATTTT | CASSYARGLAGNTDTQYF
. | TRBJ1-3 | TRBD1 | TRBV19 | TGTGCCAGTAGTATCCCGGGACAGGGGATGACAAACACCATATATTTT | CASSIPGQGMTNTIYF
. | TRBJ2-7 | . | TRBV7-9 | TGTGCCAGCAGCTTAATCGTAGGGGAAGAGCAGTACTTC | CASSLIVGEEQYF
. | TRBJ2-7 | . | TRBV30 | TGTGCCTGGGAGTGGAGGGGGGAGCAGTACTTC | CAWEWRGEQYF
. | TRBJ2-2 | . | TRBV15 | TGTGCCACCAGCGGACCCTCTCGAAGGGCCGGGGAGCTGTTTTTT | CATSGPSRRAGELFF
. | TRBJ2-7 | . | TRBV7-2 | TGTGCCAGCAGCTTAGAGGGGGGAGGGCCACTTGGGGAGCAGTACTTC | CASSLEGGGPLGEQYF
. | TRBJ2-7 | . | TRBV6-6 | TGTGCCAGCAGTTACCCCGGGACGGGGCAAAAGCAGTACTTC | CASSYPGTGQKQYF
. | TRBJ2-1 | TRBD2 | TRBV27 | TGTGCCAGCAGTTTATTTGGTAGCGGGAGCGATGAGCAGTTCTTC | CASSLFGSGSDEQFF
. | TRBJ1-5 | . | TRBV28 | TGTGCCAGCAGTTTGGGACGGACACGCAATCAGCCCCAGCATTTT | CASSLGRTRNQPQHF
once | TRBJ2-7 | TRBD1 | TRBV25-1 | TGTGCCGGGCCAAGGGGGCGATGCTACGAGCAGTACTTC | CAGPRGRCYEQYF
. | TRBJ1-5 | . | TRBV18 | TGTGCCAGCTCACCTGGTGTAGGGCGCAATCAGCCCCAGCATTTT | CASSPGVGRNQPQHF
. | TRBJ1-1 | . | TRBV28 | TGTGCCAGCAGTTTAACAGGGAGTCGGTCTGAAGCTTTCTTT | CASSLTGSRSEAFF
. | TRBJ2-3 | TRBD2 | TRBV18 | TGTGCCAGCTCACCAAGTACTAGCGGATTCACAGATACGCAGTATTTT | CASSPSTSGFTDTQYF
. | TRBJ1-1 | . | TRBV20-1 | TGCAGTGCCTCACACACTGAAGCTTTCTTT | CSASHTEAFF
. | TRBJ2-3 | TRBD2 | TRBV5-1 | TGCGCCAGCAGCTTGGGTAGCGGGAGGCTGGCAGATACGCAGTATTTT | CASSLGSGRLADTQYF
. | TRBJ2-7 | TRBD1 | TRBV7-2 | TGTGCCAGCAGCTCACAGGGGGGCTACGAGCAGTACTTC | CASSSQGGYEQYF
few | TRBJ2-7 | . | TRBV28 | TGTGCCAGCAGTTTATGGTCCAGGGGGGTAGCCTACGAGCAGTACTTC | CASSLWSRGVAYEQYF
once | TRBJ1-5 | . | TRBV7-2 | TGTGCCAGCAGCTTAGGAGGGCAGCCCCAGCATTTT | CASSLGGQPQHF